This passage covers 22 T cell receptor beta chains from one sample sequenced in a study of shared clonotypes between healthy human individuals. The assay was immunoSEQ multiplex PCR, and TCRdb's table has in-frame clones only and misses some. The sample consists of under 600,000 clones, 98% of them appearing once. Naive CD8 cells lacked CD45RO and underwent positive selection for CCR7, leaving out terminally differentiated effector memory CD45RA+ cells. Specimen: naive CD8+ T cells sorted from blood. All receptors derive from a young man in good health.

CDR3 residues: CASSLEGQGSSEQYF. The CDR3 region has the DNA TGCGCCAGCAGCTTGGAAGGACAGGGTTCAAGCGAGCAGTACTTC. The chain combines TRBV5-1 with TRBJ2-7; 8 nucleotides line up with TRBD1. V gave up 0 bases and J gave up 6 bases; unmatched junction bases: 8. Germline CDR1 reads SGHRS; CDR2 reads YFSETQ. This CDR3 contains 15 residues. Looking up the rest from reference TRBV5-1 and TRBJ2-7 gives the full variable domain: KAGVTQTPRYLIKTRGQQVTLSCSPISGHRSVSWYQQTPGQGLQFLFEYFSETQRNKGNFPGRFSGRQFSNSRSEMNVSTLELGDSALYLCASSLEGQGSSEQYFGPGTRLTVT.

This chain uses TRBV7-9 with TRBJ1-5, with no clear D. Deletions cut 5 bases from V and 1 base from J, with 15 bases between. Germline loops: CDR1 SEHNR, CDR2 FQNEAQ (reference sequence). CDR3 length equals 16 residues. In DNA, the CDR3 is TGTGCCAGCAGCCCCGCTAAAGGTGGGAGCAATCAGCCCCAGCATTTT. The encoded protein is CASSPAKGGSNQPQHF.

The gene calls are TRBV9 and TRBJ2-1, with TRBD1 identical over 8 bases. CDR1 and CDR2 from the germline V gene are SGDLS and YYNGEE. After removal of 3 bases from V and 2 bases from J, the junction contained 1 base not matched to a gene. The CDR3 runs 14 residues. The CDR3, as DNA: TGTGCCAGCAGCGGGACAGGGCCCTACAATGAGCAGTTCTTC. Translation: CASSGTGPYNEQFF.

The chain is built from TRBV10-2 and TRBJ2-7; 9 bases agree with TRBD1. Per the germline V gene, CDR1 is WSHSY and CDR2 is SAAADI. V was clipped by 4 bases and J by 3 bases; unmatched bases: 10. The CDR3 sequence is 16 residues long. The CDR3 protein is CASSVLPGTGNYEQYF. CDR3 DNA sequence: TGCGCCAGCAGTGTTCTTCCCGGGACAGGGAACTACGAGCAGTACTTC.

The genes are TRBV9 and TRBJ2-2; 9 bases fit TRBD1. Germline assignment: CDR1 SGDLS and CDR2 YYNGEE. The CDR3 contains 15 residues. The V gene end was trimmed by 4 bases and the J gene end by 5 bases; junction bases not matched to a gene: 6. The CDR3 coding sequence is TGTGCCAGCAGCCTAGGGGGACAGGGTACCGGGGAGCTGTTTTTT. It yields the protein CASSLGGQGTGELFF.

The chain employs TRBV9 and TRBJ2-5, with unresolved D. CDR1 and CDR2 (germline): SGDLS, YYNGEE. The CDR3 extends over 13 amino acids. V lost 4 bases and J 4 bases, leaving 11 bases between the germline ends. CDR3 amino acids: CASSPPLRETQYF. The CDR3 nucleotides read TGTGCCAGCAGCCCCCCCCTAAGAGAGACCCAGTACTTC.

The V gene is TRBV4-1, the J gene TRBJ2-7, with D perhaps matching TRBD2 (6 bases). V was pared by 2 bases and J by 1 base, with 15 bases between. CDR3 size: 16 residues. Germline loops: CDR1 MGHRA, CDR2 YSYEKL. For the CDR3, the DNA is TGCGCCAGCAGCCAAAATGCGGAGGGGCGATCCTACGAGCAGTACTTC. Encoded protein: CASSQNAEGRSYEQYF.

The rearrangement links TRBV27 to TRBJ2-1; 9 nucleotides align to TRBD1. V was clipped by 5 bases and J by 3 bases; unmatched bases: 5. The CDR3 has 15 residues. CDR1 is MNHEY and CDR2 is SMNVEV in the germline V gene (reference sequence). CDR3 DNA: TGTGCCAGCAGTCGACAGGGGGGGCTCTACAATGAGCAGTTCTTC. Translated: CASSRQGGLYNEQFF.

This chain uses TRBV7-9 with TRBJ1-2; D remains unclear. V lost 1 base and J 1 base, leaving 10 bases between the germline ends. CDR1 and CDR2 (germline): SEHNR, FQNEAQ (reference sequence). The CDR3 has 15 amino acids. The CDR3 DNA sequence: TGTGCCAGCAGCTTAGAGGCAGGAGTTAACTATGGCTACACCTTC. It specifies CASSLEAGVNYGYTF.

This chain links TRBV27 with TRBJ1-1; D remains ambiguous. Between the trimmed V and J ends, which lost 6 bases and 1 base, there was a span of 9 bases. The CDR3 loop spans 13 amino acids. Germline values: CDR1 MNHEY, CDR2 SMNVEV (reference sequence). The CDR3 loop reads CASRLMWNTEAFF. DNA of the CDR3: TGTGCCAGCAGACTAATGTGGAACACTGAAGCTTTCTTT.

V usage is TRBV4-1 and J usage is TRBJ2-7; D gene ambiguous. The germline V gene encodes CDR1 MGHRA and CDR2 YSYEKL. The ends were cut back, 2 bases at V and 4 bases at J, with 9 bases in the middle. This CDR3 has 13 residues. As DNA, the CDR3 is TGCGCCAGCAGCCAAAGGGAATGGTACGAGCAGTACTTC. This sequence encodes CASSQREWYEQYF.

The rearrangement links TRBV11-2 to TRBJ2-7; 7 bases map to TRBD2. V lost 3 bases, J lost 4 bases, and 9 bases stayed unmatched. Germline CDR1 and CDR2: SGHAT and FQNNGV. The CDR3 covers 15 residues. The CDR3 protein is CASSLEAGRQYEQYF. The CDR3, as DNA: TGTGCCAGCAGCTTGGAAGCGGGAAGACAATACGAGCAGTACTTC.

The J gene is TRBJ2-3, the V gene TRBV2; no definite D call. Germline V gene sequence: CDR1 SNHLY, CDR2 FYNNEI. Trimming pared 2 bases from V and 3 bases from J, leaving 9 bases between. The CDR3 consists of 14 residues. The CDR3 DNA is TGTGCCAGCAGTGAACGTTACCCAACAGATACGCAGTATTTT. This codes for CASSERYPTDTQYF.

CDR3 sequence: CASSYRDRGLYEQYF. The DNA for the CDR3 is TGTGCCAGCAGCTACCGGGACAGGGGGCTGTACGAGCAGTACTTC. The V gene is TRBV7-2, the J gene TRBJ2-7, with 12 bases fitting TRBD1. Losses at the gene ends were 4 bases for V and 4 bases for J; bases not matched to a gene: 5. The CDR3 is 15 residues long. Germline CDR1 SGHTA, CDR2 FQGNSA.

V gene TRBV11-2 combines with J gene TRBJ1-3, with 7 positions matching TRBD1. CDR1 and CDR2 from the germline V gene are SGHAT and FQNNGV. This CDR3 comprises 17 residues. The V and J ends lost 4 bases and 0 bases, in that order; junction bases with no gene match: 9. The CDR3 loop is CASSSGQPTSSGNTIYF. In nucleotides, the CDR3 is TGTGCCAGCAGCTCGGGACAGCCTACCTCCTCTGGAAACACCATATATTTT. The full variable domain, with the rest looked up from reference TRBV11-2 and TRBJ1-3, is EAGVAQSPRYKIIEKRQSVAFWCNPISGHATLYWYQQILGQGPKLLIQFQNNGVVDDSQLPKDRFSAERLKGVDSTLKIQPAKLEDSAVYLCASSSGQPTSSGNTIYFGEGSWLTVV.

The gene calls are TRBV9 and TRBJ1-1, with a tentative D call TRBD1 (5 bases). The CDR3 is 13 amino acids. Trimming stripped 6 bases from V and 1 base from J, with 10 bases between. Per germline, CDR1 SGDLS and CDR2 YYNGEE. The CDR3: CASMGRTNTEAFF. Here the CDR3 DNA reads TGTGCCAGCATGGGACGGACGAACACTGAAGCTTTCTTT.

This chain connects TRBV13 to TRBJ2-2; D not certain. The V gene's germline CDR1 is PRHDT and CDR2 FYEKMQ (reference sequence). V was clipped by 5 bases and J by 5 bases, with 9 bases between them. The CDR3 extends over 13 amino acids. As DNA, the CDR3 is TGTGCCAGCAGCCCCGAAGGGACCGGGGAGCTGTTTTTT. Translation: CASSPEGTGELFF.

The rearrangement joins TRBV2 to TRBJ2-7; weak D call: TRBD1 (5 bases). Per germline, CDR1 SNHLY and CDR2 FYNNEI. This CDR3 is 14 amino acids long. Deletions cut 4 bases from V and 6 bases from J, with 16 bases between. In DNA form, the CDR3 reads TGTGCCAGCAGTGCAGGGTTTCGGTCTCCCGAGCAGTACTTC. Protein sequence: CASSAGFRSPEQYF.

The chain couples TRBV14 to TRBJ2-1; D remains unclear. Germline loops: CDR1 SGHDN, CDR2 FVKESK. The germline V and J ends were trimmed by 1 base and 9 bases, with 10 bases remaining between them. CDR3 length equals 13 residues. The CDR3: CASSQVLLGEQFF. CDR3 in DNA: TGTGCCAGCAGCCAAGTTCTTCTAGGTGAGCAGTTCTTC.

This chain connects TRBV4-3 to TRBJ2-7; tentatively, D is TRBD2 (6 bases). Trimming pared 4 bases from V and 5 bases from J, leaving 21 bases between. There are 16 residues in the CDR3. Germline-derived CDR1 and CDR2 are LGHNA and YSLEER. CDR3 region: CASSPDRSGSFHEQYF. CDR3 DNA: TGCGCCAGCAGCCCGGACCGTAGCGGCAGTTTCCACGAGCAGTACTTC.

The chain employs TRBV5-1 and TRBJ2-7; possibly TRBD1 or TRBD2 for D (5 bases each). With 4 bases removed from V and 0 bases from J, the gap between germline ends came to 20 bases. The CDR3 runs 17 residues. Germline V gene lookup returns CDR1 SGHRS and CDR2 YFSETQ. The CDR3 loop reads CASSETGTKRSSYEQYF. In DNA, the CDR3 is TGCGCCAGCAGCGAGACCGGGACGAAAAGGAGCTCCTACGAGCAGTACTTC.

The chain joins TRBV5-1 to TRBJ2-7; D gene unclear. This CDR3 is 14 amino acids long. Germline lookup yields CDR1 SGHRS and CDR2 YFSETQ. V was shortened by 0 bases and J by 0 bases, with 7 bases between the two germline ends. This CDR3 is CASSLEWPSYEQYF. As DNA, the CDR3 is TGCGCCAGCAGCTTGGAGTGGCCCTCCTACGAGCAGTACTTC.